The entry that follows covers one T cell receptor beta chain sequence. It has no known antigen specificity. No quality values exist for individual bases; no much larger clone is one base distant. The data belong to a study of control samples from healthy donors and cancer patients (TCRdb year 2020). V is shortened by 4 bases, J by 11 bases, and the region joining them spans 14 bases. Including the terminal cysteine and phenylalanine, the CDR3 comprises 13 residues. Only the CDR3 DNA is retained, 39 bases long and in frame from the first base. CDR1 SEHNR and CDR2 FQNEAQ were looked up in the germline V gene (reference sequence). Libraries were built with the immunoSEQ multiplex PCR assay. This immuneACCESS table, as held by TCRdb, lists in-frame sequences with V and J called but not all clones. Of the missing ones, under half trace to an unresolved V gene in checked studies; the others have no known cause. This sample comprises under 150,000 clones, around 88% of them detected only once. The top ten constitute roughly 3.2% of the sample.

This sequence uses TRBV7-9 and TRBJ2-2, with the D gene not confidently named. The sequenced material came from blood. The receptor was derived from a man in his forties or fifties in good health. Here the CDR3 is given as CASSSTGSRELFF. At the DNA level, the sequence is TGTGCCAGCAGCTCCACCGGGTCAAGAGAGCTGTTTTTT.